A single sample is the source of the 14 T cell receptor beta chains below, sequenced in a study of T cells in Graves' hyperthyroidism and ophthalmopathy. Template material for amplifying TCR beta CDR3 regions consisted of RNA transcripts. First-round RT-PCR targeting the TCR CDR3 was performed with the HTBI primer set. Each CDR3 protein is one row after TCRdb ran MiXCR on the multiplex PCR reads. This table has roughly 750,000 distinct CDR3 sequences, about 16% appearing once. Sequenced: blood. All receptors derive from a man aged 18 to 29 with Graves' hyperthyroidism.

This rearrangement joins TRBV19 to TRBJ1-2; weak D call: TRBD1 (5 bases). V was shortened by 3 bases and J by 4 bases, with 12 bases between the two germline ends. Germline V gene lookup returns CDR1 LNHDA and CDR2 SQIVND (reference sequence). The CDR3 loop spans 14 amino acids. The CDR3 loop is CASSMTGRAYGYTF. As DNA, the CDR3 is TGTGCCAGTAGTATGACGGGACGGGCCTATGGCTACACCTTC.

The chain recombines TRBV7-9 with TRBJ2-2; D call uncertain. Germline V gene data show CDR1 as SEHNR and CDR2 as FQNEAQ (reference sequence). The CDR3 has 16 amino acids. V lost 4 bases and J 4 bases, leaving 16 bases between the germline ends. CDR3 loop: CASSSRVGYRTGELFF. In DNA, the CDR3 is TGTGCCAGCAGCTCTAGAGTGGGGTACCGCACCGGGGAGCTGTTTTTT.

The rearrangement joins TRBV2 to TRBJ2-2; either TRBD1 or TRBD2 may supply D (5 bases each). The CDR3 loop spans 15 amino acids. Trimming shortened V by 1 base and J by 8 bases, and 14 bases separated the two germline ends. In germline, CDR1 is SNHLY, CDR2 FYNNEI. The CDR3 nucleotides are TGTGCCAGCAGTGAAGTTTTGGGGGTAACTGGGGAGCTGTTTTTT. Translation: CASSEVLGVTGELFF.

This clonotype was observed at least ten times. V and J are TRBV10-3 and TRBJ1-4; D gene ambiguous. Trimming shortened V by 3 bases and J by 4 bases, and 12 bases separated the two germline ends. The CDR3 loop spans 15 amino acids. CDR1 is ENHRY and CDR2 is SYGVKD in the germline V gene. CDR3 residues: CAISDASSGNEKLFF. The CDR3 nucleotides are TGTGCCATCAGTGATGCATCCTCGGGTAATGAAAAACTGTTTTTT.

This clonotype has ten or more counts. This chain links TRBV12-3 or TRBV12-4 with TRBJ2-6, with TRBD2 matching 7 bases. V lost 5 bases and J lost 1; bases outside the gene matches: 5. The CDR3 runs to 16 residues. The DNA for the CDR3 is TGTGCCAGCAGTCCGCCCGGGGGGTCTGGGGCCAACGTCCTGACTTTC. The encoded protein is CASSPPGGSGANVLTF.

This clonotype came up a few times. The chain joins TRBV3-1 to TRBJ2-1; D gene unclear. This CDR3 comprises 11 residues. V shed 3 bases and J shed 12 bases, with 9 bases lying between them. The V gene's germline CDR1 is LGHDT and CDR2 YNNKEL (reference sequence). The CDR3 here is CASSQLGWQFF. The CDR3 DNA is TGTGCCAGCAGCCAGCTGGGGTGGCAGTTCTTC.

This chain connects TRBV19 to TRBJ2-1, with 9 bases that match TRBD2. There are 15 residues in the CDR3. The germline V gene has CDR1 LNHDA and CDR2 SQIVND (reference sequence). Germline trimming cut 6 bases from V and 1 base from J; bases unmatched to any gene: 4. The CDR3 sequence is CASRWREGSYNEQFF. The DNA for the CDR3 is TGTGCCAGTAGGTGGCGGGAGGGTTCCTACAATGAGCAGTTCTTC.

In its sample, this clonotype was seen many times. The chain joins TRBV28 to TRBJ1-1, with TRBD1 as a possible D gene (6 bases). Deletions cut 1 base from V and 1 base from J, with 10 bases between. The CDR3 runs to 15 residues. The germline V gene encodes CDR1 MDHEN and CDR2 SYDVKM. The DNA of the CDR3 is TGTGCCAGCAGTTTATCGGCAGGGGAGAACACTGAAGCTTTCTTT. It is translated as CASSLSAGENTEAFF.

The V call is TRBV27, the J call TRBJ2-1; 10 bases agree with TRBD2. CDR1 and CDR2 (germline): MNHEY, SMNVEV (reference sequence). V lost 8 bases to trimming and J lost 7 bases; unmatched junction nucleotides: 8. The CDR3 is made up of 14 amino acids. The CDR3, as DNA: TGTGCCAGCGCCTGGACTAGCGGACGAAATGAGCAGTTCTTC. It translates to CASAWTSGRNEQFF.

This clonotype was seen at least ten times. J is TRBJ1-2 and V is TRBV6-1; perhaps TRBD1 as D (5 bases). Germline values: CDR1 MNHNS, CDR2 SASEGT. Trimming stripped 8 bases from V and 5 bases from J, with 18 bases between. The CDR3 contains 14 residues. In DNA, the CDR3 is TGTGCCAGCCGTGCGAGGGACCCCGGGTATGGCTACACCTTC. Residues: CASRARDPGYGYTF.

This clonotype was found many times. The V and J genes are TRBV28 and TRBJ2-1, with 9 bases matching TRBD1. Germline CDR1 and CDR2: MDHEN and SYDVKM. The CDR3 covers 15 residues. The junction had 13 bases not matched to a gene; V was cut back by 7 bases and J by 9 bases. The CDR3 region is CASTIGTGRDSEQFF. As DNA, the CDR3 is TGTGCCAGCACCATCGGGACAGGGAGGGACAGTGAGCAGTTCTTC.

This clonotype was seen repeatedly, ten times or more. The CDR3 spells CASSLRGGLNTEAFF. CDR3 bases: TGTGCCAGCAGCCTCCGCGGGGGGCTGAACACTGAAGCTTTCTTT. The chain joins TRBV11-2 to TRBJ1-1; D might be TRBD1 (6 bases). This CDR3 has 15 residues. CDR1 is SGHAT and CDR2 is FQNNGV in the germline V gene. V gave up 5 bases and J gave up 0 bases, with 13 bases separating them.

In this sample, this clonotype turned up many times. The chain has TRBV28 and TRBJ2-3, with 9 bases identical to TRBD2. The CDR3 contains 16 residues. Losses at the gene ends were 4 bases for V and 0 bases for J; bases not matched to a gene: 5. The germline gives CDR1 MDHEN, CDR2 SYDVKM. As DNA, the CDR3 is TGTGCCAGCAGTTCCGTAGCGGGAGATAGCACAGATACGCAGTATTTT. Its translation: CASSSVAGDSTDTQYF.

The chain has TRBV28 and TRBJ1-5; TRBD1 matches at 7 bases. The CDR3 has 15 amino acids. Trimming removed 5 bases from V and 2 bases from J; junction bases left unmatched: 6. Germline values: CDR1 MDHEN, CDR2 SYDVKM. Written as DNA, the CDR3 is TGTGCCAGCAGTCCCCATACAGGGGGCAATCAGCCCCAGCATTTT. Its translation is CASSPHTGGNQPQHF.